The clone carrying this T cell receptor beta chain has more than one count but fewer than ten. Its antigen remains unidentified. Sorting based on CD45RO/CCR7/CD25/CD127/CD95/CD27 separated CD4+ naive, central memory, regulatory and stem cell-like memory cells. Per the germline V gene, CDR1 is SEHNR and CDR2 is FQNEAQ (reference sequence). The CDR3 length is 15 residues. Unmatched junction bases numbered 4, after V lost 6 bases and J lost 5 bases. The data belong to a study of beta chain features in type 1 diabetes. Overall study results and limits: Significant though moderate, a shortening of TCRB CDR3s appeared in all four CD4+ subsets of Type 1 diabetes patients. Comparison showed that naive, central memory and Treg TCRB repertoires appeared more similar among patients than among healthy donors.

Sequenced material consisted of expressed TCRB transcripts (all of the isolated RNA was reverse transcribed). The assay was immunoSEQ multiplex PCR, and TCRdb's table has in-frame clones only and misses some. The table includes around 360,000 clones, roughly 13% detected once. The material sequenced was naive CD4+ T cells from blood. The chain is built from TRBV7-9 and TRBJ2-2, with 12 bases aligning to TRBD2. This sequence was found in a woman aged 18-29 years with type 1 diabetes. The CDR3 bases are TGTGCCAGCAGACCCACTAGCGGGAGGACCGGGGAGCTGTTTTTT. It is translated as CASRPTSGRTGELFF.